A single sample is the source of the 23 T cell receptor beta chains below, sequenced in a study of cytomegalovirus exposure and HLA in healthy donors. The PCR had 60 Vbeta and 13 Jbeta primers. Sequencing used immunoSEQ multiplex PCR; TCRdb keeps in-frame clones, though not all of them. The sample includes roughly 100,000 clones, around four fifths of them seen just once. The sequencing input was PBMCs. The receptor source for this set is a woman aged 40 to 55 in good health and CMV-seropositive.

The chain is built from TRBV13 and TRBJ2-1; 7 bases agree with TRBD1. Looked up from germline, CDR1 is PRHDT and CDR2 is FYEKMQ (reference sequence). Losses at the gene ends were 2 bases for V and 10 bases for J; bases not matched to a gene: 5. This CDR3 comprises 13 residues. The CDR3 here is CASSLQGVWEQFF. CDR3 sequence (DNA): TGTGCCAGCAGCTTACAGGGGGTTTGGGAGCAGTTCTTC. Full variable domain (outside the CDR3, taken from reference TRBV13 and TRBJ2-1): AAGVIQSPRHLIKEKRETATLKCYPIPRHDTVYWYQQGPGQDPQFLISFYEKMQSDKGSIPDRFSAQQFSDYHSELNMSSLELGDSALYFCASSLQGVWEQFFGPGTRLTVL.

In its sample, this clone was seen a few times. V usage is TRBV10-2 and J usage is TRBJ2-5; no clear D gene. The J call may be faulty, since TRBJ2-7 better matches the DNA end. The CDR3 consists of 13 residues. Per germline, CDR1 WSHSY and CDR2 SAAADI. CDR3 residues: CASSESRTYEQYF. The DNA of the CDR3 is TGCGCCAGCAGTGAGTCGCGCACCTACGAGCAGTACTTC.

This clone was counted only a few times. This chain uses TRBV11-1 with TRBJ1-2; 7 bases fit TRBD1. The CDR3 is 15 residues long. Germline lookup yields CDR1 SGHAT and CDR2 FQDESV (reference sequence). Trimming removed 5 bases from V and 1 base from J; junction bases left unmatched: 7. CDR3 loop: CASSDATGINYGYTF. Written as DNA, the CDR3 is TGTGCCAGCAGCGACGCGACAGGGATTAACTATGGCTACACCTTC.

This chain uses TRBV18 with TRBJ2-1; 8 bases match TRBD2. The CDR3 contains 18 residues. CDR1 KGHSH and CDR2 LQKENI come from the germline V gene. The V and J ends lost 2 bases and 2 bases, in that order; junction bases with no gene match: 11. The DNA of the CDR3 is TGTGCCAGCTCACCAAGTCCAGCGGGAGCCGCGGCCTACAATGAGCAGTTCTTC. It specifies CASSPSPAGAAAYNEQFF. Full variable domain (rest looked up from reference TRBV18 and TRBJ2-1): NAGVMQNPRHLVRRRGQEARLRCSPMKGHSHVYWYRQLPEEGLKFMVYLQKENIIDESGMPKERFSAEFPKEGPSILRIQQVVRGDSAAYFCASSPSPAGAAAYNEQFFGPGTRLTVL.

V gene TRBV7-6 combines with J gene TRBJ1-2; D perhaps matches TRBD1 (5 bases). This CDR3 has 12 amino acids. Germline V gives CDR1 SGHVS, CDR2 FNYEAQ. Trimming cost V 4 bases and J 8 bases, with 11 bases left between them. The CDR3: CASSSRKGGYTF. The CDR3 coding sequence is TGTGCCAGCAGCTCCCGTAAGGGGGGCTACACCTTC.

This chain uses TRBV18 with TRBJ2-2; TRBD2 matches 10 bases. The CDR3 is made up of 16 amino acids. Germline V gene sequence: CDR1 KGHSH, CDR2 LQKENI. With V trimmed by 2 bases and J by 5 bases, 5 bases remained unmatched. This CDR3 is CASSPGLAGVTGELFF. CDR3 in DNA: TGTGCCAGCTCACCAGGGCTAGCGGGAGTTACCGGGGAGCTGTTTTTT.

The V gene is TRBV5-4, the J gene TRBJ2-7; 9 bases line up with TRBD1. CDR1 and CDR2 from the germline V gene are SGHNT and YYREEE (reference sequence). Unmatched junction bases numbered 8, after V lost 4 bases and J lost 0 bases. This CDR3 region has 16 residues. The CDR3 protein is CASSARDRGSSYEQYF. The DNA for the CDR3 is TGTGCCAGCAGCGCGCGCGACAGGGGGAGCTCCTACGAGCAGTACTTC.

The chain recombines TRBV29-1 with TRBJ2-1, with TRBD2 matching over 8 bases. Trimming at V came to 7 bases and at J to 0 bases, leaving 8 bases not matched to a gene. CDR1 and CDR2 (germline): SQVTM, ANQGSEA. CDR3 length: 15 amino acids. CDR3 nucleotides: TGCAGCGCTGCGGGGGGCTCCTTCTCCTACAATGAGCAGTTCTTC. This translates into CSAAGGSFSYNEQFF.

The V gene is TRBV28, the J gene TRBJ2-2; a weak D match, TRBD1 (5 bases). The germline gives CDR1 MDHEN, CDR2 SYDVKM. The V end was cut by 5 bases, the J end by 5 bases, with 18 bases between. There are 16 residues in the CDR3. CDR3 protein: CASSPFRQLRTGELFF. In DNA, the CDR3 is TGTGCCAGCAGTCCTTTCCGACAGTTGCGGACCGGGGAGCTGTTTTTT.

This chain joins TRBV29-1 and TRBJ2-1; 7 nucleotides match TRBD1. Germline V gene data show CDR1 as SQVTM and CDR2 as ANQGSEA. The V gene end was trimmed by 2 bases and the J gene end by 3 bases; junction bases not matched to a gene: 4. This CDR3 comprises 14 residues. The CDR3 region is CSVERDRVYNEQFF. CDR3 in DNA: TGCAGCGTTGAACGCGACAGGGTCTACAATGAGCAGTTCTTC.

This clone was detected only a few times. This chain links TRBV7-9 with TRBJ2-3; a possible D gene is TRBD1 (6 bases). Germline loops: CDR1 SEHNR, CDR2 FQNEAQ (reference sequence). The CDR3 spans 17 residues. Trimming shortened V by 0 bases and J by 6 bases, and 19 bases separated the two germline ends. The CDR3 protein is CASSLAYTTGKLDTQYF. CDR3 coding DNA: TGTGCCAGCAGCTTAGCGTATACAACAGGGAAACTGGATACGCAGTATTTT.

The V and J genes are TRBV4-3 and TRBJ2-1; the match to TRBD2 covers 7 bases. This CDR3 spans 15 amino acids. V dropped 0 bases and J dropped 6; count of bases not matched to a gene: 5. Germline-derived CDR1 and CDR2 are LGHNA and YSLEER. CDR3 residues: CASSQDYRTSNEQFF. The CDR3 DNA reads TGCGCCAGCAGCCAAGATTATCGGACTAGCAATGAGCAGTTCTTC.

The chain carries TRBV28 and TRBJ2-7, with TRBD2 as a possible D gene (5 bases). Trimming cost V 7 bases and J 1 base, with 8 bases left between them. Germline CDR1 is MDHEN and CDR2 is SYDVKM. This CDR3 comprises 12 residues. The CDR3 nucleotides read TGTGCCAGCAACGGGGAGTCCTACGAGCAGTACTTC. It is translated as CASNGESYEQYF.

This rearrangement joins TRBV27 to TRBJ1-1; possible D gene TRBD1, 5 bases. The CDR3 has 14 amino acids. V lost 3 bases and J lost 3, with 11 bases in between. The germline gives CDR1 MNHEY, CDR2 SMNVEV (reference sequence). CDR3 coding DNA: TGTGCCAGCAGTTTCGACAGTGCTGACACTGAAGCTTTCTTT. It is translated as CASSFDSADTEAFF.

This clone was counted a few times. The chain carries TRBV4-1 and TRBJ1-5; weak D call: TRBD1 (6 bases). Germline loops: CDR1 MGHRA, CDR2 YSYEKL. Between the trimmed V and J ends, which lost 3 bases and 3 bases, there was a span of 9 bases. This CDR3 has 14 residues. CDR3 region: CASSQDSYNQPQHF. CDR3 in DNA: TGCGCCAGCAGCCAGGACAGCTACAATCAGCCCCAGCATTTT.

The V and J genes are TRBV6-1 and TRBJ1-2, with 8 bases matching TRBD1. V was clipped by 2 bases and J by 8 bases; unmatched bases: 10. Germline-derived CDR1 and CDR2 are MNHNS and SASEGT. CDR3 size: 15 residues. This chain's CDR3 is CASSENSRTGWGYTF. The CDR3 DNA reads TGTGCCAGCAGTGAAAATTCGAGGACAGGGTGGGGCTACACCTTC.

This rearrangement joins TRBV5-4 to TRBJ1-5, with D maybe TRBD1 (6 bases). Between the trimmed V and J ends, which lost 0 bases and 7 bases, there was a span of 14 bases. CDR3 size: 15 residues. Germline CDR1 and CDR2: SGHNT and YYREEE (reference sequence). As DNA, the CDR3 is TGTGCCAGCAGCTTGGATCAGGGGTCAGGCCAGCCCCAGCATTTT. Its protein product is CASSLDQGSGQPQHF.

This clone was observed a handful of times. The genes are TRBV27 and TRBJ1-3; 7 positions match TRBD1. This CDR3 contains 13 residues. V was clipped by 3 bases and J by 7 bases; unmatched bases: 3. Germline CDR1 is MNHEY and CDR2 is SMNVEV (reference sequence). CDR3 nucleotides: TGTGCCAGCAGTTTGGGCAGGGGGAACACCATATATTTT. Amino acid sequence: CASSLGRGNTIYF.

This chain links TRBV27 with TRBJ1-2; TRBD1 matches 8 bases. CDR1 and CDR2 from the germline V gene are MNHEY and SMNVEV (reference sequence). CDR3 size: 14 residues. V gave up 5 bases and J gave up 7 bases; unmatched junction bases: 9. The CDR3 nucleotides read TGTGCCAGCAGTCGGGACAGGTGGTTGGGTGGCTACACCTTC. This gives the protein CASSRDRWLGGYTF.

The chain combines TRBV11-2 with TRBJ2-7, with D tentatively TRBD1 (6 bases). Germline values: CDR1 SGHAT, CDR2 FQNNGV. CDR3 size: 14 residues. Deletions cut 3 bases from V and 0 bases from J, with 9 bases between. The CDR3 nucleotides read TGTGCCAGCAGCTTTCCAGGGGTCTCCTACGAGCAGTACTTC. Translated: CASSFPGVSYEQYF.

This clone was counted a single time. The chain combines TRBV4-2 with TRBJ2-1; maybe TRBD2 (5 bases). There are 13 residues in the CDR3. The V end lost 1 base, the J end lost 9 bases, and 10 bases lay between the germline ends. Germline CDR1 LGHNA, CDR2 YNFKEQ. CDR3 coding DNA: TGTGCCAGCAGCCAAGCGAGAGGGTCTGAGCAGTTCTTC. Encoded protein: CASSQARGSEQFF.

The rearrangement links TRBV5-1 to TRBJ2-3; unclear D gene. Germline CDR1 is SGHRS and CDR2 is YFSETQ. This CDR3 has 14 amino acids. V was cut by 0 bases and J by 2 bases, with 7 bases left in between. The CDR3 DNA reads as TGCGCCAGCAGCTTGGACAGCTTCACAGATACGCAGTATTTT. It codes for CASSLDSFTDTQYF. Together with reference TRBV5-1 and TRBJ2-3, the CDR3 gives the full variable domain: KAGVTQTPRYLIKTRGQQVTLSCSPISGHRSVSWYQQTPGQGLQFLFEYFSETQRNKGNFPGRFSGRQFSNSRSEMNVSTLELGDSALYLCASSLDSFTDTQYFGPGTRLTVL.

V and J are TRBV4-2 and TRBJ1-1, with D unresolved. V lost 7 bases and J lost 1, with 10 bases in between. Germline lookup yields CDR1 LGHNA and CDR2 YNFKEQ. The length of the CDR3 is 13 residues. Here the CDR3 reads CASTIPGNTEAFF. In DNA, the CDR3 is TGTGCCAGCACCATCCCGGGGAACACTGAAGCTTTCTTT.